This T cell receptor beta chain originates from a study of regulatory T cells in long-lasting Graves disease. Findings and limits, study-wide: Newly diagnosed disease favored TRBV20-1 and TRBJ2-1 over persistent disease. Thyroid tissue went unexamined; only peripheral blood was analyzed.

As for time point: persistent/refractory GD, antithyroid drugs over 5 years with positive TRAb. The TCR library was made from RNA that had been extracted from PBMCs in TRIzol. Germline assignment: CDR1 SGHAT and CDR2 FQNNGV. The CDR3 has 17 amino acids. V trimming: 0 bases; J trimming: 6 bases; junction bases outside the gene matches: 4. Through Arm-PCR of CDR3 regions and iRepertoire HTBI primers, TCR beta libraries were built. TCRdb re-called the multiplex PCR reads through MiXCR, storing one row per CDR3 protein. The sample lists roughly 700,000 distinct CDR3 sequences; around 30% were seen once. This clonotype was counted once. Its specificity is not known.

This chain joins TRBV11-2 and TRBJ2-2; 13 nucleotides align to TRBD2. Sequenced material: peripheral blood mononuclear cells (PBMCs), taken when the disease was refractory, from a patient treated with antithyroid drugs. The sequence came from a female donor with Graves disease. CDR3 DNA: TGTGCCAGCAGCTTAGATGGGGGACTAGCGGGATCCGGGGAGCTGTTTTTT. This translates into CASSLDGGLAGSGELFF.